This record covers a single T cell receptor (beta chain). This specimen comes from a study of blood T cell repertoires in COVID-19. The wider study: The samples span acute and convalescent COVID-19 from the United States, Italy and Spain. PBMCs, B-cell-depleted T cells, or T cells provided the cDNA or gDNA that made up the material.

How the authors handled the data: Scientists estimated how many nucleated cells there were by amplifying reference gene primers. Libraries were prepared by immunoSEQ multiplex PCR; TCRdb keeps only in-frame clonotypes and omits some of them. V, J and clone size are those of that table, while D and trimming were read from the DNA. In the table there are nearly 25,000 clones, about 88% of which are singletons. Germline V gene sequence: CDR1 LNHDA, CDR2 SQIVND (reference sequence). Unmatched junction bases numbered 13, after V lost 7 bases and J lost 6 bases. This CDR3 is 16 amino acids long. The source is a man in his 70s with acute or convalescent COVID-19. The sequenced material came from peripheral blood. This chain joins TRBV19 and TRBJ2-5; 11 bases are a match to TRBD2. The CDR3 sequence is CASTESWTSGWKTQYF. The CDR3 bases are TGTGCCAGTACCGAATCCTGGACTAGCGGGTGGAAGACCCAGTACTTC.